This T cell receptor (beta chain) was captured in a study of T-cell memory formation after mild COVID-19 listed by TCRdb under 2021. Context from the whole study: TCR sequence clusters from the two donors were largely donor specific. The cohort comprised two young, previously healthy adult volunteers, one female and one male. T-cell clones expanding and contracting after mild COVID-19 in a couple of donors were tracked by longitudinal TCRalpha and TCRbeta repertoire sequencing. Broad study findings and their caveats: Contracting CD4+ clones were located mainly in the CM and EM memory subsets, whereas CD8+ clones were found to be enriched in EMRA. Some responding clones were found in pre-infection memory, which suggests that pre-existing cross-reactive memory T cells took part in the SARS-CoV-2 response. SARS-CoV-2 specificity of the second-wave clones peaking on day 37 was not confirmed. Clones that contracted from day 15 to 85 showed balanced CD4/CD8 phenotypes, whereas a second wave of clones that expanded from day 15 to 37 leaned towards CD4+. The study covered only a couple of mild cases, and larger cohorts including severe cases with pre-infection samples were considered necessary.

Ficoll-Paque density gradient centrifugation was the method used to isolate PBMCs. The reads were generated on an Illumina NovaSeq 6000. TCRalpha and TCRbeta cDNA libraries were built by 5'RACE with constant-segment primers, adding sample barcodes and unique molecular identifiers. RNA was extracted from every sample with Trizol reagent. Library amplification was performed in two PCR steps, and a second sample barcode and Illumina TruSeq adapters were introduced in the second step. Sequencing of libraries was performed on an Illumina NovaSeq with 2 x 150 bp paired-end reads. As for how the authors treated the data: Reads were demultiplexed and collapsed into UMI-guided consensus sequences with migec v1.2.7. With mixcr v2.1.11, UMI consensuses were aligned to TRA and TRB V and J templates and assembled into clonotypes. A clonotype was counted as expanded or contracted only when both edgeR and NoisET called the clonotype significant, with the noise models trained on biological replicates. edgeR calls used a false discovery rate-adjusted p below 0.01 and a log2 fold-change threshold of 1. As an exploratory analysis of dynamics, max-normalized trajectories of the 1000 most abundant clonotypes were examined with PCA combined with hierarchical clustering. The CD4 or CD8 phenotype of responding clones was assigned using the separately sequenced CD4+ and CD8+ repertoires. TCRdb reanalyzed the raw reads on its own, using fastp at Q25 for trimming and MiXCR for clone calling, and kept in-frame beta chains. Records with the same CDR3 protein are collapsed into one entry carrying the most frequent genes and DNA. None of the V and J calls come from the authors' own analysis; TCRdb made them. The sample table lists 450,000 or so distinct CDR3 sequences, around 20% of them with a count of one. The top ten clones comprise around 8% of the sample.

Via the germline V gene (reference sequence), CDR1 is MNHEY and CDR2 SMNVEV. From the cysteine through the phenylalanine, the CDR3 covers 17 amino acids. Only the CDR3 portion is preserved as DNA: 51 bases, with reading frame beginning at the first base. V loses 6 bases at its end and J loses 12 bases; junction bases beyond the gene matches: 21. Concerning this clonotype: It has no known antigen specificity. There are no base qualities to consult, and no much larger clone falls within one base.

The sample consisted of PBMCs or a T cell subset sorted from them (not recorded which). The source is an adult woman who had mild COVID-19 (a few samples of this study predate the infection). The sample titles of this study are shuffled in the database, so cell type and time point are left out; the donor was told from shared clones. The chain is assembled from TRBV27 and TRBJ2-3; TRBD2 agrees with 10 junctional bases. The DNA sequence reads TGTGCCAGCAGCGCTGGGCAGCTAGCGGGAGATTGGCTGCGACAGTATTTT. Protein translation: CASSAGQLAGDWLRQYF.